The 2 T cell receptor beta chains listed next were all sequenced from one sample in a study of blood T cell repertoires in COVID-19. Data came from immunoSEQ multiplex PCR; TCRdb stores just in-frame clones and leaves some out. The sample consists of 250,000 or so clones, around four fifths of them appearing once. The sequencing sample was made of peripheral blood. These receptors originate from a woman aged 70 to 79 with acute or convalescent COVID-19.

J is TRBJ2-1 and V is TRBV24-1; 8 bases are a match to TRBD2. The CDR3 sequence is 14 residues long. The trim removed 6 bases at V and 4 bases at J, leaving 4 bases unmatched. Germline lookup yields CDR1 KGHDR and CDR2 SFDVKD. The CDR3 nucleotides are TGTGCCACCAGTAGCGGGGGAGAATACAATGAGCAGTTCTTC. This gives the protein CATSSGGEYNEQFF.

V gene TRBV27 combines with J gene TRBJ1-2; perhaps TRBD1 as D (5 bases). This CDR3 is built from 15 residues. Germline CDR1 MNHEY, CDR2 SMNVEV (reference sequence). V was pared by 5 bases and J by 5 bases, with 18 bases between. This chain's CDR3 is CASSPSRQNLYGYTF. The CDR3 region has the DNA TGTGCCAGCAGTCCATCGAGACAGAACTTATATGGCTACACCTTC.